Listed below are T cell receptor beta chains from one sample, sequenced in a study of shared clonotypes between healthy human individuals. Using immunoSEQ multiplex PCR, the repertoire was profiled, and TCRdb retains in-frame clones only, with some absent. The repertoire includes about 1 million clones, approximately 76% of them detected once, and about 1.5% sits in the top ten. The sample comprised memory CD4+ T cells sorted from blood. The receptors shown here come from a young man in good health. Both conserved end residues are part of each CDR3. The order of the fields is CDR3 DNA, CDR3 protein, V gene, clone size, J gene, CDR3 length, D gene. The D gene is left open where the match is weak. Clone size appears in some rows only: once, few, many, or a class for an expanded clone.

cdr3_nt: TGTGCCAGCAGTGAATGGGCGGGGATCCCGGCTGGCGGCTACACCTTC; cdr3_aa: CASSEWAGIPAGGYTF; v_call: TRBV6-1; clone_size: NA; j_call: TRBJ1-2; cdr3_length: 16; d_call: NA
cdr3_nt: TGTGCCTGGAGTGTACGGGACAGGGGGCGGTTGGGCAATCAGCCCCAGCATTTT; cdr3_aa: CAWSVRDRGRLGNQPQHF; v_call: TRBV30; clone_size: NA; j_call: TRBJ1-5; cdr3_length: 18; d_call: TRBD1
cdr3_nt: TGTGCCAGTAGTATTACCGGGACGATGAAACTGTTTTTT; cdr3_aa: CASSITGTMKLFF; v_call: TRBV19; clone_size: few; j_call: TRBJ1-4; cdr3_length: 13; d_call: NA
cdr3_nt: TGTGCCAGCAGCCGAGCGTCCTTCAACACCGGGGAGCTGTTTTTT; cdr3_aa: CASSRASFNTGELFF; v_call: TRBV5-4; clone_size: NA; j_call: TRBJ2-2; cdr3_length: 15; d_call: NA
cdr3_nt: TGTGCCAGCAGCTTGGACGGTTTGAGTGAGCAGTACTTC; cdr3_aa: CASSLDGLSEQYF; v_call: TRBV5-4; clone_size: few; j_call: TRBJ2-7; cdr3_length: 13; d_call: NA
cdr3_nt: TGTGCCAGCAGTCAGGGATCCGGCTACACCTTC; cdr3_aa: CASSQGSGYTF; v_call: TRBV6-4; clone_size: NA; j_call: TRBJ1-2; cdr3_length: 11; d_call: NA
cdr3_nt: TGTGCCAGCAGCGCACGACTAGGGTTCGACACCGGGGAGCTGTTTTTT; cdr3_aa: CASSARLGFDTGELFF; v_call: TRBV9; clone_size: NA; j_call: TRBJ2-2; cdr3_length: 16; d_call: NA
cdr3_nt: TGTGCCAGCAGTGTTGGGTCCTACACTGAAGCTTTCTTT; cdr3_aa: CASSVGSYTEAFF; v_call: TRBV6-6; clone_size: NA; j_call: TRBJ1-1; cdr3_length: 13; d_call: NA
cdr3_nt: TGTGCCAGCTCACCTGACAGTTACAATGAGCAGTTCTTC; cdr3_aa: CASSPDSYNEQFF; v_call: TRBV18; clone_size: NA; j_call: TRBJ2-1; cdr3_length: 13; d_call: NA
cdr3_nt: TGTGCCAGCAGCCAAGACGGGAGCTCCTACAATGAGCAGTTCTTC; cdr3_aa: CASSQDGSSYNEQFF; v_call: TRBV5-4; clone_size: once; j_call: TRBJ2-1; cdr3_length: 15; d_call: NA
cdr3_nt: TGTGCCAGCTCTAAAGGTCGCGGGGCGTACGAGCAGTACTTC; cdr3_aa: CASSKGRGAYEQYF; v_call: TRBV6-5; clone_size: few; j_call: TRBJ2-7; cdr3_length: 14; d_call: NA
cdr3_nt: TGTGCCAGCAGTGAATCGGTTTATCGCCAAGAGACCCAGTACTTC; cdr3_aa: CASSESVYRQETQYF; v_call: TRBV25-1; clone_size: NA; j_call: TRBJ2-5; cdr3_length: 15; d_call: NA
cdr3_nt: TGCAGCGTTGAGGGGGGCGGGCAAGAGACCCAGTACTTC; cdr3_aa: CSVEGGGQETQYF; v_call: TRBV29-1; clone_size: NA; j_call: TRBJ2-5; cdr3_length: 13; d_call: NA
cdr3_nt: TGTGCCAGCAGCGCCCGGTGGGATGGGACACTTTCCTACAATGAGCAGTTCTTC; cdr3_aa: CASSARWDGTLSYNEQFF; v_call: TRBV9; clone_size: NA; j_call: TRBJ2-1; cdr3_length: 18; d_call: NA
cdr3_nt: TGTGCCAGCAGTCCCGGGACAGGGAACACCGGGGAGCTGTTTTTT; cdr3_aa: CASSPGTGNTGELFF; v_call: TRBV6-5; clone_size: NA; j_call: TRBJ2-2; cdr3_length: 15; d_call: TRBD1
cdr3_nt: TGTGCCCGGGGGGCCCCCGACTCGAACACCGGGGAGCTGTTTTTT; cdr3_aa: CARGAPDSNTGELFF; v_call: TRBV7-9; clone_size: NA; j_call: TRBJ2-2; cdr3_length: 15; d_call: NA
cdr3_nt: TGTGCCAGCAGCTCGCCCCGCAGGGGTGGCTACAATGAGCAGTTCTTC; cdr3_aa: CASSSPRRGGYNEQFF; v_call: TRBV5-4; clone_size: few; j_call: TRBJ2-1; cdr3_length: 16; d_call: NA
cdr3_nt: TGTGCCAGCAGTCGTACTCAGGGGCTTCTTGGAAACACCATATATTTT; cdr3_aa: CASSRTQGLLGNTIYF; v_call: TRBV9; clone_size: NA; j_call: TRBJ1-3; cdr3_length: 16; d_call: NA
cdr3_nt: TGTGCCAGCAGCTTGGGGCGAGGCTCAGAGACCCAGTACTTC; cdr3_aa: CASSLGRGSETQYF; v_call: TRBV11-3; clone_size: NA; j_call: TRBJ2-5; cdr3_length: 14; d_call: NA
cdr3_nt: TGTGCCAGCAGCGTAACTAGTAGAGGGAGAACCGGGGAGCTGTTTTTT; cdr3_aa: CASSVTSRGRTGELFF; v_call: TRBV9; clone_size: once; j_call: TRBJ2-2; cdr3_length: 16; d_call: NA
cdr3_nt: TGTGCCAGCAGGAAGGCCGTCGGGGGGTCTGAAGCTTTCTTT; cdr3_aa: CASRKAVGGSEAFF; v_call: TRBV28; clone_size: few; j_call: TRBJ1-1; cdr3_length: 14; d_call: NA
cdr3_nt: TGTGCCAGCAGCTTAGGGGGTAGAACCCCGGGAATCAATGAGCAGTTCTTC; cdr3_aa: CASSLGGRTPGINEQFF; v_call: TRBV13; clone_size: NA; j_call: TRBJ2-1; cdr3_length: 17; d_call: NA
cdr3_nt: TGTGCCAGCTCCCAAGGGACAGGGAACTACAATGAGCAGTTCTTC; cdr3_aa: CASSQGTGNYNEQFF; v_call: TRBV18; clone_size: NA; j_call: TRBJ2-1; cdr3_length: 15; d_call: TRBD1
cdr3_nt: TGTGCCAGCAGTTTAACGTTTGGGGGGGACTCGTACTTC; cdr3_aa: CASSLTFGGDSYF; v_call: TRBV28; clone_size: NA; j_call: TRBJ2-7; cdr3_length: 13; d_call: TRBD2
cdr3_nt: TGTGCCAGCAGCACCCGACAGGGAGGCGAGCAGTACTTC; cdr3_aa: CASSTRQGGEQYF; v_call: TRBV21-1; clone_size: NA; j_call: TRBJ2-7; cdr3_length: 13; d_call: NA
cdr3_nt: TGTGCCAGCAGCTTAATAGCAGGGACACAAGAGACCCAGTACTTC; cdr3_aa: CASSLIAGTQETQYF; v_call: TRBV7-3; clone_size: NA; j_call: TRBJ2-5; cdr3_length: 15; d_call: NA
cdr3_nt: TGTGCCAGCAGTTCGACTAGCGGGAGGGCAGAGACCCAGTACTTC; cdr3_aa: CASSSTSGRAETQYF; v_call: TRBV9; clone_size: NA; j_call: TRBJ2-5; cdr3_length: 15; d_call: TRBD2
cdr3_nt: TGTGCCAGCAGCTTCCAAGTACGCCGCGCCAATGAGCAGTTCTTC; cdr3_aa: CASSFQVRRANEQFF; v_call: TRBV7-9; clone_size: NA; j_call: TRBJ2-1; cdr3_length: 15; d_call: NA
cdr3_nt: TGTGCCAGCATGCAAGGTGGAATAAGACACGAGCAGTACTTC; cdr3_aa: CASMQGGIRHEQYF; v_call: TRBV5-4; clone_size: NA; j_call: TRBJ2-7; cdr3_length: 14; d_call: NA
cdr3_nt: TGTGCTAGCAGCCAGCAGCGGGGCGGCACAGATACGCAGTATTTT; cdr3_aa: CASSQQRGGTDTQYF; v_call: TRBV7-7; clone_size: once; j_call: TRBJ2-3; cdr3_length: 15; d_call: TRBD2
cdr3_nt: TGCGCCAGCAGCCACCGACTAGGAGAGACCCAGTACTTC; cdr3_aa: CASSHRLGETQYF; v_call: TRBV4-3; clone_size: few; j_call: TRBJ2-5; cdr3_length: 13; d_call: NA
cdr3_nt: TGTGCCAGCAGCTCAACAGGACAGACAACTAATGAAAAACTGTTTTTT; cdr3_aa: CASSSTGQTTNEKLFF; v_call: TRBV5-4; clone_size: NA; j_call: TRBJ1-4; cdr3_length: 16; d_call: NA
cdr3_nt: TGTGCCAGCAGCTTAGGGAGACTAGCGGGACTTACCACAGATACGCAGTATTTT; cdr3_aa: CASSLGRLAGLTTDTQYF; v_call: TRBV7-9; clone_size: NA; j_call: TRBJ2-3; cdr3_length: 18; d_call: TRBD2
cdr3_nt: TGTGCCAGCAGTTCGAGGTATAGCAATCAGCCCCAGCATTTT; cdr3_aa: CASSSRYSNQPQHF; v_call: TRBV28; clone_size: NA; j_call: TRBJ1-5; cdr3_length: 14; d_call: NA
cdr3_nt: TGTGCCAGCAGTGGATCTAGCGGGGGGAACACAGATACGCAGTATTTT; cdr3_aa: CASSGSSGGNTDTQYF; v_call: TRBV6-1; clone_size: NA; j_call: TRBJ2-3; cdr3_length: 16; d_call: TRBD2
cdr3_nt: TGTGCCAGCAAACTAGCGGGATGGTGGGAGCAGTACTTC; cdr3_aa: CASKLAGWWEQYF; v_call: TRBV5-6; clone_size: few; j_call: TRBJ2-7; cdr3_length: 13; d_call: TRBD2